These 30 T cell receptor beta chains came from one sample sequenced in a study of cytomegalovirus exposure and HLA in healthy donors. Vbeta (60) and Jbeta (13) primers were used in the PCR. Profiling relied on immunoSEQ multiplex PCR, and the TCRdb table lists in-frame clones only, not all of them. The profile covers around 200,000 clones, with around 80% appearing a single time and more than 0.95% taken by the ten largest. The material sequenced was PBMCs. The source is a girl aged 2-10 years in good health and CMV-seropositive.

This clone occurred a few times. The V gene is TRBV7-9, the J gene TRBJ2-1; 12 nucleotides align to TRBD2. The CDR3 sequence is 15 residues long. The germline CDR1 and CDR2 sequences are SEHNR and FQNEAQ (reference sequence). V shed 7 bases and J 5 bases; nucleotides not matched to a gene: 6. The CDR3 is CASIVTSGRNNEQFF. The CDR3 coding sequence is TGTGCCAGCATCGTGACTAGCGGGAGAAACAATGAGCAGTTCTTC.

The CDR3 nucleotides read TGTGCCAGCAGCAGACTAGCGGGGTTGGAAAATACGCAGTATTTT. It specifies CASSRLAGLENTQYF. The chain carries TRBV5-8 and TRBJ2-3; 11 bases align to TRBD2. From germline, CDR1 is SGHTS and CDR2 YDEGEE. The CDR3 length is 15 residues. Trimming cost V 4 bases and J 7 bases; bases outside gene matches: 8.

This clone was recorded a few times. V usage is TRBV27 and J usage is TRBJ2-7, with 7 nucleotides matching TRBD2. The V segment lost 5 bases and the J segment 5 bases; nucleotides outside the gene matches: 12. CDR1 MNHEY and CDR2 SMNVEV come from the germline V gene (reference sequence). CDR3 length equals 15 residues. The CDR3 DNA follows: TGTGCCAGCAGTCCCCGGATAGTGGGAGGGGACGAGCAGTACTTC. Amino acid sequence: CASSPRIVGGDEQYF.

This clone was seen more than once but under ten times. V and J are TRBV7-2 and TRBJ2-1, with TRBD2 matching over 8 bases. This CDR3 spans 14 amino acids. CDR1 and CDR2 (germline): SGHTA, FQGNSA. J gave up 7 bases and V 5 bases, and 7 bases lay outside the gene matches. The DNA for the CDR3 is TGTGCCAGCAGCCGAGGACTAGCTCGAAATGAGCAGTTCTTC. It specifies CASSRGLARNEQFF.

This clone has just one count. The V call is TRBV11-1, the J call TRBJ1-1, with TRBD1 matching over 8 bases. CDR1 is SGHAT, CDR2 FQDESV, per germline (reference sequence). Trimming removed 5 bases from V and 0 bases from J; junction bases left unmatched: 8. The CDR3 runs 16 residues. The CDR3 sequence: CASSTRTGSMNTEAFF. The DNA of the CDR3 is TGTGCCAGCAGCACGAGGACAGGGTCCATGAACACTGAAGCTTTCTTT.

Comments on this clone: Its ends do not fully match the called genes, so a read error is possible. The chain carries TRBV7-9 and TRBJ2-7; TRBD2 matches at 8 bases. This CDR3 contains 16 residues. In germline, CDR1 is SEHNR, CDR2 FQNEAQ (reference sequence). The CDR3 loop reads CSSSQARRGGSGEQYF. The DNA for the CDR3 is TGTTCCAGCAGCCAAGCTAGACGGGGGGGATCGGGGGAGCAGTACTTC.

The V gene is TRBV6-4, the J gene TRBJ2-2, with D possibly matching TRBD2 (6 bases). V gave up 4 bases and J gave up 1 base, with 13 bases separating them. This CDR3 region has 16 residues. Per the germline V gene, CDR1 is MRHNA and CDR2 is SNTAGT. The CDR3 coding sequence is TGTGCCAGCAGTGGGGCTAGCGAGGGGAACACCGGGGAGCTGTTTTTT. Protein sequence: CASSGASEGNTGELFF.

This clone occurred a few times. The genes are TRBV6-1 and TRBJ1-5; 7 bases line up with TRBD1. Per the germline V gene, CDR1 is MNHNS and CDR2 is SASEGT. The CDR3 is 14 residues long. Trimming took 1 base from V and 5 from J; bases not matched to a gene: 2. The CDR3 here is CASSEGQGDQPQHF. The CDR3, as DNA: TGTGCCAGCAGTGAAGGACAGGGTGATCAGCCCCAGCATTTT.

The chain's CDR3 is CASRSGTGGWQPQHF. CDR3 coding DNA: TGTGCCAGCAGGTCCGGGACAGGGGGCTGGCAGCCCCAGCATTTT. This sequence joins TRBV27 and TRBJ1-5, with 12 nucleotides matching TRBD1. CDR3 length: 15 amino acids. Germline assignment: CDR1 MNHEY and CDR2 SMNVEV (reference sequence). Germline trimming cut 6 bases from V and 7 bases from J; bases unmatched to any gene: 7.

This clone was picked up one time. CDR3 nucleotide sequence: TGTGCCTGGGACAGGGCCAATTCACCCCTCCACTTT. This sequence encodes CAWDRANSPLHF. This rearrangement joins TRBV30 to TRBJ1-6; TRBD1 matches at 7 bases. J gave up 7 bases and V 5 bases, and 2 bases lay outside the gene matches. The CDR3 is 12 amino acids. Germline loops: CDR1 GTSNPN, CDR2 SVGIG (reference sequence).

The V gene is TRBV11-3, the J gene TRBJ2-5; TRBD2 is a possible D gene (6 bases). Germline lookup yields CDR1 SGHNT and CDR2 YENEEA. The CDR3 contains 11 residues. The germline V and J ends were trimmed by 7 bases and 11 bases, with 14 bases remaining between them. DNA for the CDR3: TGTGCCAGCACCCGGGGGTTTGAGCAGTACTTC. Translation: CASTRGFEQYF.

The J gene is TRBJ2-3, the V gene TRBV10-2, with a tentative D call TRBD2 (5 bases). Trimming took off 6 bases at V and 2 bases at J, with 6 bases between the two ends. Germline V gene data show CDR1 as WSHSY and CDR2 as SAAADI. The CDR3 length is 12 residues. The CDR3 sequence is CASRDFTDTQYF. CDR3 coding DNA: TGCGCCAGCAGGGACTTCACAGATACGCAGTATTTT.

V is TRBV6-1 and J is TRBJ2-1; TRBD2 aligns across 13 bases. This CDR3 has 16 residues. Germline V gene lookup returns CDR1 MNHNS and CDR2 SASEGT. Trimming at V came to 3 bases and at J to 7 bases, leaving 6 bases not matched to a gene. DNA for the CDR3: TGTGCCAGCAGTGACATAGGACTAGCGGGAGTTAATGAGCAGTTCTTC. This translates into CASSDIGLAGVNEQFF.

This clone has just one count. The chain uses TRBV4-1 and TRBJ2-2; 9 bases map to TRBD2. Germline CDR1 and CDR2: MGHRA and YSYEKL. This CDR3 region has 16 residues. V lost 2 bases to trimming and J lost 4 bases; unmatched junction nucleotides: 5. The CDR3 DNA follows: TGCGCCAGCAGCCAAAATATAGCGGGAGTCACCGGGGAGCTGTTTTTT. As protein: CASSQNIAGVTGELFF.

The chain links TRBV29-1 to TRBJ1-2, with unresolved D. CDR1 and CDR2 from the germline V gene are SQVTM and ANQGSEA. CDR3 length: 14 residues. V was pared by 2 bases and J by 5 bases, with 15 bases between. The chain's CDR3 is CSVEYGKGPYGYTF. The CDR3 DNA is TGCAGCGTTGAATACGGGAAGGGCCCGTATGGCTACACCTTC.

Here the CDR3 reads CASSEYRDNQPQHF. The DNA for the CDR3 is TGTGCCAGCAGTGAATATCGGGACAATCAGCCCCAGCATTTT. This rearrangement joins TRBV2 to TRBJ1-5; D remains ambiguous. The CDR3 length is 14 residues. The V end lost 2 bases, the J end lost 3 bases, and 8 bases lay between the germline ends. The V gene's germline CDR1 is SNHLY and CDR2 FYNNEI.

The chain joins TRBV27 to TRBJ2-5, with D possibly TRBD2 on 6 matching bases. In germline, CDR1 is MNHEY, CDR2 SMNVEV (reference sequence). The CDR3 has 17 residues. V gave up 2 bases and J gave up 2 bases, with 18 bases separating them. The chain's CDR3 is CASSLTQTLAAQETQYF. CDR3 sequence (DNA): TGTGCCAGCAGTTTAACCCAGACCTTAGCGGCTCAAGAGACCCAGTACTTC.

V gene TRBV9 combines with J gene TRBJ1-1; no firm D call. V was trimmed by 0 bases and J by 3 bases, leaving 6 bases between them. The CDR3 sequence is 13 residues long. In germline, CDR1 is SGDLS, CDR2 YYNGEE. CDR3 protein: CASSVGSDTEAFF. CDR3 DNA sequence: TGTGCCAGCAGCGTAGGTTCTGACACTGAAGCTTTCTTT.

This sequence joins TRBV7-9 and TRBJ2-3; TRBD1 aligns across 7 bases. This CDR3 region has 18 residues. Germline V gene lookup returns CDR1 SEHNR and CDR2 FQNEAQ (reference sequence). Trimming removed 3 bases from V and 0 bases from J; junction bases left unmatched: 12. CDR3: CASSFTIGDRYSTDTQYF. The CDR3 nucleotides read TGTGCCAGCAGCTTCACCATAGGGGACAGATATAGCACAGATACGCAGTATTTT.

The V gene is TRBV7-2, the J gene TRBJ2-7; the match to TRBD2 covers 9 bases. J lost 2 bases, V lost 1 base, and 0 bases had no gene match. CDR3 length: 14 amino acids. The V gene's germline CDR1 is SGHTA and CDR2 FQGNSA. The chain's CDR3 is CASSLVAGAYEQYF. Here the CDR3 DNA reads TGTGCCAGCAGCTTAGTAGCGGGGGCCTACGAGCAGTACTTC.

The CDR3 region is CASSYAGADEQYF. In DNA, the CDR3 is TGTGCCAGCAGTTACGCGGGAGCTGACGAGCAGTACTTC. The chain recombines TRBV6-5 with TRBJ2-7; TRBD2 aligns across 7 bases. The CDR3 sequence is 13 residues long. Germline CDR1 and CDR2: MNHEY and SVGAGI. J was trimmed by 5 bases and V by 2 bases; bases with no gene match: 3.

The chain recombines TRBV5-1 with TRBJ2-1, with D possibly matching TRBD2 (5 bases). The CDR3 totals 11 residues. Trimming stripped 6 bases from V and 9 bases from J, with 10 bases between. Germline lookup yields CDR1 SGHRS and CDR2 YFSETQ. The CDR3 sequence: CASTEGSEQFF. The CDR3 DNA is TGCGCCAGCACCGAGGGTAGTGAGCAGTTCTTC.

The sample holds one count of this clone. The CDR3 sequence is CASRGVGGRGEQFF. CDR3 sequence (DNA): TGCGCCAGCAGGGGGGTCGGGGGACGAGGGGAGCAGTTCTTC. The V and J genes are TRBV4-1 and TRBJ2-1; TRBD2 is a possible D gene (6 bases). Germline CDR1 reads MGHRA; CDR2 reads YSYEKL. The length of the CDR3 is 14 residues. V lost 6 bases, J lost 10 bases, and 19 bases lay in between.

The chain recombines TRBV27 with TRBJ2-1; D is unresolved. The CDR3 spans 11 residues. Per the germline V gene, CDR1 is MNHEY and CDR2 is SMNVEV (reference sequence). Trimming left V 6 bases short and J 11 bases short, with 11 bases between. The CDR3 sequence is CASRGLGKQFF. The CDR3 DNA follows: TGTGCCAGCAGGGGCTTGGGTAAGCAGTTCTTC.

The rearrangement joins TRBV5-6 to TRBJ1-2, with 9 bases lining up with TRBD1. Trimming took 0 bases from V and 5 from J; bases not matched to a gene: 11. Germline V gene lookup returns CDR1 SGHDT and CDR2 YYEEEE. This CDR3 contains 17 residues. CDR3 sequence (DNA): TGTGCCAGCAGCTTGGGCGGGGTCGGGACAGGGCTGTATGGCTACACCTTC. Amino acids: CASSLGGVGTGLYGYTF. The entire variable domain, with the rest obtained from reference TRBV5-6 and TRBJ1-2, is as follows: DAGVTQSPTHLIKTRGQQVTLRCSPKSGHDTVSWYQQALGQGPQFIFQYYEEEERQRGNFPDRFSGHQFPNYSSELNVNALLLGDSALYLCASSLGGVGTGLYGYTFGSGTRLTVV.

The chain couples TRBV5-6 to TRBJ2-2; D not resolved. V lost 7 bases and J lost 7, with 11 bases in between. Germline values: CDR1 SGHDT, CDR2 YYEEEE. CDR3 length: 12 amino acids. In DNA form, the CDR3 reads TGTGCCAGCCGCGCATACCTCGGGGAGCTGTTTTTT. It translates to CASRAYLGELFF.

This clone was counted a few times. The V and J genes are TRBV2 and TRBJ1-2, with 7 positions matching TRBD1. This CDR3 is built from 14 residues. After removal of 6 bases from V and 2 bases from J, the junction contained 6 bases not matched to a gene. Germline V gene sequence: CDR1 SNHLY, CDR2 FYNNEI. The CDR3 here is CASRMRGRNYGYTF. CDR3 DNA sequence: TGTGCCAGCAGAATGAGGGGGCGCAACTATGGCTACACCTTC.

This clone was counted once. The chain couples TRBV29-1 to TRBJ2-1; D is unresolved. Trimming cost V 3 bases and J 0 bases, with 9 bases left between them. Germline V CDR1 and CDR2: SQVTM, ANQGSEA. CDR3 length equals 14 residues. The CDR3 DNA sequence: TGCAGCGTTGAGGAACTAAGCTCCTACAATGAGCAGTTCTTC. Its protein product is CSVEELSSYNEQFF.

The rearrangement uses TRBV20-1 and TRBJ1-5, with D possibly matching TRBD1 (5 bases). V was clipped by 3 bases and J by 7 bases, with 7 bases between them. Germline lookup yields CDR1 DFQATT and CDR2 SNEGSKA (reference sequence). The CDR3 sequence is 11 residues long. This CDR3 is CSASRGQPQHF. For the CDR3, the DNA is TGCAGTGCTAGTCGGGGGCAGCCCCAGCATTTT.

This clone was seen only a few times. The genes are TRBV10-3 and TRBJ2-7; D is perhaps TRBD1 (6 bases). The CDR3 has 13 residues. Germline assignment: CDR1 ENHRY and CDR2 SYGVKD. V was trimmed by 4 bases and J by 4 bases, leaving 11 bases between them. The CDR3 region is CAISGQVPYEQYF. In DNA form, the CDR3 reads TGTGCCATCAGTGGACAGGTTCCTTACGAGCAGTACTTC.